The 12 T cell receptor beta chains below all came from one sample that was sequenced in a study of cytomegalovirus exposure and HLA in healthy donors. Primers: 60 Vbeta forward and 13 Jbeta reverse. Only in-frame clones appear in the TCRdb table, and some are missing; sequencing was by immunoSEQ multiplex PCR. The sample yields around 40,000 clones, about 66% seen once. Material: PBMCs. The receptor source for this set is a man between 45 and 60 years old in good health and CMV-seropositive.

CDR3 sequence reads: CASSLRYIGGGGSYNEQFF. DNA for the CDR3: TGCGCCAGCAGCTTGCGATATATAGGCGGGGGTGGGTCCTACAATGAGCAGTTCTTC. The chain joins TRBV4-3 to TRBJ2-1, with 7 nucleotides matching TRBD2. The CDR3 has 19 residues. In germline, CDR1 is LGHNA, CDR2 YSLEER. After removal of 5 bases from V and 1 base from J, the junction contained 17 bases not matched to a gene.

The chain uses TRBV29-1 and TRBJ2-1; TRBD1 matches 9 bases. The CDR3 runs to 14 residues. The J segment lost 2 bases and the V segment lost 4 bases, leaving 3 bases of the junction unmatched. Germline V gene lookup returns CDR1 SQVTM and CDR2 ANQGSEA. The CDR3 reads CSVVRQGAYNEQFF. The CDR3 nucleotides are TGCAGCGTTGTTCGACAGGGGGCCTACAATGAGCAGTTCTTC.

This clone appeared a few times. This rearrangement joins TRBV6-5 to TRBJ2-1; 7 bases are a match to TRBD1. Germline trimming cut 5 bases from V and 9 bases from J; bases unmatched to any gene: 7. Germline V lookup: CDR1 MNHEY, CDR2 SVGAGI. The CDR3 covers 13 residues. CDR3 nucleotides: TGTGCCAGCAGTACGAGGACAGGCGGTGAGCAGTTCTTC. Translated: CASSTRTGGEQFF.

The chain combines TRBV5-4 with TRBJ1-1; D is uncertain. V gave up 0 bases and J gave up 1 base, with 13 bases separating them. This CDR3 has 16 amino acids. Germline V CDR1 and CDR2: SGHNT, YYREEE (reference sequence). CDR3 residues: CASSLAGRATNTEAFF. The DNA of the CDR3 is TGTGCCAGCAGCTTGGCAGGTCGCGCAACGAACACTGAAGCTTTCTTT.

The chain combines TRBV30 with TRBJ2-7; possible D gene TRBD2, 5 bases. Germline V gene data show CDR1 as GTSNPN and CDR2 as SVGIG (reference sequence). V shed 8 bases and J shed 0 bases, with 14 bases lying between them. CDR3 length: 13 residues. The chain's CDR3 is CAGKFGSSYEQYF. CDR3 sequence (DNA): TGTGCCGGAAAATTTGGGAGCTCCTACGAGCAGTACTTC.

The chain employs TRBV29-1 and TRBJ2-3; 7 bases fit TRBD1. The CDR3 contains 14 residues. Germline CDR1 is SQVTM and CDR2 is ANQGSEA. V shed 6 bases, J shed 4 bases, and the junction held 10 bases outside the gene matches. The CDR3 DNA is TGCAGCGTACATCTTATCCAGGGGGCAGATACGCAGTATTTT. It is translated as CSVHLIQGADTQYF.

The sample holds one count of this clone. V usage is TRBV4-1 and J usage is TRBJ2-3, with 7 bases that match TRBD1. The germline gives CDR1 MGHRA, CDR2 YSYEKL. V was pared by 5 bases and J by 3 bases, with 8 bases of the junction left unmatched. The CDR3 extends over 15 amino acids. CDR3 nucleotides: TGCGCCAGCAGCACAGGGGTTCTACGAACAGATACGCAGTATTTT. Translating gives CASSTGVLRTDTQYF.

The V call is TRBV7-5, the J call TRBJ1-1; TRBD1 is the table's D call, not checked against the DNA. TRBV7-5 constitutes a pseudogene. The length of the CDR3 is 13 residues. CDR3 sequence (DNA): TGTGTCAGCCAGGGGGTTGGAGACACTGAAGCTTTCTTT. The encoded protein is CVSQGVGDTEAFF.

V is TRBV7-2 and J is TRBJ2-5; TRBD1 matches 9 bases. After removal of 5 bases from V and 6 bases from J, the junction contained 7 bases not matched to a gene. Germline V gene lookup returns CDR1 SGHTA and CDR2 FQGNSA. The CDR3 runs to 14 residues. CDR3 loop: CASSAGTGTKTQYF. The CDR3 nucleotides are TGTGCCAGCAGCGCCGGGACAGGGACAAAGACCCAGTACTTC.

V is TRBV7-9 and J is TRBJ1-1; TRBD1 agrees at 8 bases. The CDR3 consists of 16 residues. V lost 3 bases and J lost 1; bases outside the gene matches: 7. The V gene's germline CDR1 is SEHNR and CDR2 FQNEAQ (reference sequence). CDR3 DNA: TGTGCCAGCAGCTTTTGGACAGGGCTGGGGAACACTGAAGCTTTCTTT. Its protein product is CASSFWTGLGNTEAFF.

The chain uses TRBV11-3 and TRBJ2-7; a weak D match, TRBD1 (6 bases). CDR1 is SGHNT, CDR2 YENEEA, per germline. Trimming removed 1 base at V and 0 bases at J, with 16 bases between. There are 17 residues in the CDR3. CDR3 amino acids: CASSLGTGTAISYEQYF. The CDR3 DNA follows: TGTGCCAGCAGCTTAGGCACAGGGACGGCGATCTCCTACGAGCAGTACTTC.

This clone has a handful of counts. V usage is TRBV6-1 and J usage is TRBJ1-1; possible D gene TRBD1, 6 bases. The V and J ends lost 9 bases and 4 bases respectively, with 15 bases between them. The germline gives CDR1 MNHNS, CDR2 SASEGT. The CDR3 spans 13 residues. The CDR3 reads CASNRERFTEAFF. In DNA, the CDR3 is TGTGCCAGTAACAGGGAACGTTTCACTGAAGCTTTCTTT.